This T cell receptor (beta chain) is from a study of CD4+ T cells in melanoma. Germline V gene sequence: CDR1 LNHDA, CDR2 SQIVND (reference sequence). V lost 7 bases and J lost 4; bases outside the gene matches: 9. This CDR3 is built from 14 residues. Sequencing used immunoSEQ multiplex PCR; TCRdb keeps in-frame clones, though not all of them. The sample consists of about 140,000 clones, about 90% of them appearing once. This clonotype was sampled from a human donor with melanoma. The chain recombines TRBV19 with TRBJ1-1; TRBD1 agrees at 7 bases. CDR3 bases: TGTGCCAGTAACCAAAGGGGGCTGGGCACTGAAGCTTTCTTT. It translates to CASNQRGLGTEAFF.